These 30 T cell receptor beta chains originate from one sample sequenced in a study of T cell responses to AZD1222 COVID-19 vaccine (dated by TCRdb to 2020 to 2023). To prepare the library, the immunoSEQ multiplex PCR assay was applied. TCRdb re-hosts the immuneACCESS table, in-frame sequences only. Its copies lack some clones; in the studies checked, an unresolved V gene accounts for under half of them, and the cause for the rest is not known. The sample includes 90,000 to 120,000 clones, with roughly 87% observed a single time. The ten largest account for 4.8% of the sample. This sample's time point label indicates: about 28 days (+/-7) after the second vaccine dose. Sample: peripheral blood, taken 28 days after the second AZD1222 dose. All receptors derive from an adult who received the AZD1222 COVID-19 vaccine.

V usage is TRBV19 and J usage is TRBJ2-7, with D possibly matching TRBD1 (6 bases). Trimming stripped 6 bases from V and 2 bases from J, with 14 bases between. This CDR3 spans 14 amino acids. Germline V gene lookup returns CDR1 LNHDA and CDR2 SQIVND (reference sequence). The CDR3 spells CASSPVRGAYEQYF. The CDR3 region has the DNA TGTGCCAGTAGCCCGGTCAGGGGCGCCTACGAGCAGTACTTC.

The chain combines TRBV18 with TRBJ2-1; possibly TRBD1 for D (6 bases). The CDR3 is 17 amino acids. Germline CDR1 and CDR2: KGHSH and LQKENI. The germline V and J ends were trimmed by 6 bases and 0 bases, with 18 bases remaining between them. The CDR3: CASSRNRASSSYNEQFF. Written as DNA, the CDR3 is TGTGCCAGCTCTCGAAACAGGGCCTCGAGCTCCTACAATGAGCAGTTCTTC.

The chain recombines TRBV29-1 with TRBJ1-2; TRBD1 is a possible D gene (6 bases). Germline CDR1 is SQVTM and CDR2 is ANQGSEA. The CDR3 contains 16 residues. The ends were cut back, 5 bases at V and 7 bases at J, with 26 bases in the middle. CDR3 region: CSVSRLRTALPGGYTF. CDR3 coding DNA: TGCAGCGTTTCTAGATTAAGGACAGCCTTACCCGGTGGCTACACCTTC.

The rearrangement uses TRBV11-2 and TRBJ2-2, with D unclear. Germline loops: CDR1 SGHAT, CDR2 FQNNGV. This CDR3 has 15 residues. Trimming pared 5 bases from V and 0 bases from J, leaving 10 bases between. The CDR3: CASSHLATNTGELFF. The CDR3 region has the DNA TGTGCCAGCAGCCATCTGGCAACGAACACCGGGGAGCTGTTTTTT.

V is TRBV6-1 and J is TRBJ2-7, with a weak D call TRBD1 (5 bases). CDR1 is MNHNS and CDR2 is SASEGT in the germline V gene. The CDR3 has 15 amino acids. V lost 2 bases to trimming and J lost 1 base, with 12 bases between them. In nucleotides, the CDR3 is TGTGCCAGCAGTGAAATTGACAGCTCTTCCTACGAGCAGTACTTC. Protein: CASSEIDSSSYEQYF.

V usage is TRBV7-9 and J usage is TRBJ1-2; a weak D match, TRBD1 (5 bases). The germline gives CDR1 SEHNR, CDR2 FQNEAQ (reference sequence). V shed 7 bases and J shed 2 bases, with 17 bases lying between them. The CDR3 spans 15 residues. The CDR3 nucleotides are TGTGCCAGCATCCCCAGGGTCGGGGACAACTATGGCTACACCTTC. This translates into CASIPRVGDNYGYTF.

V is TRBV6-5 and J is TRBJ1-1; 7 bases line up with TRBD1. The CDR3 is 15 residues long. Germline CDR1 reads MNHEY; CDR2 reads SVGAGI. V was pared by 5 bases and J by 1 base, with 7 bases of the junction left unmatched. The CDR3 nucleotides are TGTGCCAGCAGTAGACCCGGGACAGCGAACACTGAAGCTTTCTTT. As protein: CASSRPGTANTEAFF.

V is TRBV7-6 and J is TRBJ1-1; the match to TRBD1 covers 7 bases. Per the germline V gene, CDR1 is SGHVS and CDR2 is FNYEAQ. V lost 1 base to trimming and J lost 2 bases; unmatched junction nucleotides: 7. This CDR3 spans 16 amino acids. In DNA, the CDR3 is TGTGCCAGCAGCTTAGAGGCAGGGGGGAGAAACACTGAAGCTTTCTTT. Translating it yields CASSLEAGGRNTEAFF.

The DNA of the CDR3 is TGTGCCAGCAGCGAATCTATTCACGGGACAGGGGAACTGTATTTT. Its translation: CASSESIHGTGELYF. The chain couples TRBV3-1 (or the pseudogene TRBV3-2) to TRBJ2-3, with 10 bases fitting TRBD1. The CDR3 covers 15 residues. Trimming at V came to 5 bases and at J to 14 bases, leaving 16 bases not matched to a gene. The germline gives CDR1 LGHDT, CDR2 YNNKEL (reference sequence).

The rearrangement uses TRBV7-2 and TRBJ2-3, with D hard to call. The CDR3 runs 13 residues. Trimming cost V 5 bases and J 0 bases, with 6 bases left between them. Per the germline V gene, CDR1 is SGHTA and CDR2 is FQGNSA. For the CDR3, the DNA is TGTGCCAGCAGCCTGAGTAGCACAGATACGCAGTATTTT. Its protein product is CASSLSSTDTQYF. Full variable domain (remainder filled in from reference TRBV7-2 and TRBJ2-3): GAGVSQSPSNKVTEKGKDVELRCDPISGHTALYWYRQSLGQGLEFLIYFQGNSAPDKSGLPSDRFSAERTGGSVSTLTIQRTQQEDSAVYLCASSLSSTDTQYFGPGTRLTVL.

The V call is TRBV12-5, the J call TRBJ1-1; D gene unclear. CDR3 length: 12 amino acids. The V gene lost 1 base and the J gene lost 8 bases, with 8 bases spanning the gap. CDR1 LGHNT and CDR2 FRNRAP come from the germline V gene. In DNA, the CDR3 is TGTGCTAGTGGTTTGGATGTGGGGGAAGCTTTCTTT. This translates into CASGLDVGEAFF. Based on the CDR3 plus reference TRBV12-5 and TRBJ1-1, the full variable domain is DARVTQTPRHKVTEMGQEVTMRCQPILGHNTVFWYRQTMMQGLELLAYFRNRAPLDDSGMPKDRFSAEMPDATLATLKIQPSEPRDSAVYFCASGLDVGEAFFGQGTRLTVV.

The V gene is TRBV28, the J gene TRBJ1-1; TRBD1 matches at 8 bases. The ends lost 3 bases at V and 5 bases at J; junction bases unmatched: 8. Germline-derived CDR1 and CDR2 are MDHEN and SYDVKM. This CDR3 comprises 15 residues. In DNA form, the CDR3 reads TGTGCCAGCAGTTTCTCACGGACAGGGAAGACTGAAGCTTTCTTT. This gives the protein CASSFSRTGKTEAFF.

The gene calls are TRBV29-1 and TRBJ1-1; tentatively, D is TRBD1 (6 bases). Trimming removed 4 bases at V and 0 bases at J, with 18 bases between. Germline V gives CDR1 SQVTM, CDR2 ANQGSEA. The CDR3 runs to 16 residues. CDR3 nucleotides: TGCAGCGTTGGATATACAGGGAGGGGGATGAACACTGAAGCTTTCTTT. Protein product: CSVGYTGRGMNTEAFF.

The CDR3 spells CASSLTGVNTEAFF. DNA for the CDR3: TGCGCCAGCAGCCTGACAGGGGTGAACACTGAAGCTTTCTTT. V usage is TRBV4-1 and J usage is TRBJ1-1; TRBD1 agrees at 8 bases. The length of the CDR3 is 14 residues. J gave up 0 bases and V 4 bases, and 1 base lay outside the gene matches. Per the germline V gene, CDR1 is MGHRA and CDR2 is YSYEKL.

J is TRBJ1-1 and V is TRBV9; no definite D call. Looked up from germline, CDR1 is SGDLS and CDR2 is YYNGEE. The V gene lost 4 bases and the J gene lost 0 bases, with 19 bases spanning the gap. This CDR3 contains 17 residues. The CDR3 DNA reads TGTGCCAGCAGCCCTGCGGCGGGTTACGGGGTGAACACTGAAGCTTTCTTT. This translates into CASSPAAGYGVNTEAFF.

This clone was seen just once. The chain employs TRBV5-4 and TRBJ2-7; 7 bases are a match to TRBD1. The V and J ends lost 4 bases and 2 bases, in that order; junction bases with no gene match: 3. This CDR3 region has 13 residues. Germline loops: CDR1 SGHNT, CDR2 YYREEE (reference sequence). In DNA form, the CDR3 reads TGTGCCAGCAGCGGACAGGAAACCTACGAGCAGTACTTC. This translates into CASSGQETYEQYF.

The genes are TRBV5-1 and TRBJ2-1; 9 nucleotides match TRBD2. J gave up 2 bases and V 4 bases, and 16 bases lay outside the gene matches. Germline V gene lookup returns CDR1 SGHRS and CDR2 YFSETQ. The CDR3 is 19 residues long. The CDR3 region has the DNA TGCGCCAGCAGCACCGTCCGGGGGAGCGGGGGGACGACCTACAATGAGCAGTTCTTC. Its protein product is CASSTVRGSGGTTYNEQFF.

The J gene is TRBJ1-2, the V gene TRBV27; D might be TRBD1 (5 bases). The CDR3 has 14 amino acids. The V and J ends lost 7 bases and 6 bases respectively, with 18 bases between them. CDR1 is MNHEY, CDR2 SMNVEV, per germline (reference sequence). The CDR3, as DNA: TGTGCCAGCACCTCCGGGGCGGGAGGGGATGGCTACACCTTC. This gives the protein CASTSGAGGDGYTF.

The chain combines TRBV10-3 with TRBJ2-5; 9 bases line up with TRBD1. Germline V CDR1 and CDR2: ENHRY, SYGVKD. The V segment lost 5 bases and the J segment 2 bases; nucleotides outside the gene matches: 3. There are 14 residues in the CDR3. The CDR3 region has the DNA TGTGCCATCAGTTATGGACAGGGGCAAGAGACCCAGTACTTC. Encoded protein: CAISYGQGQETQYF.

This chain links TRBV27 with TRBJ2-7; D remains ambiguous. The CDR3 sequence is 13 residues long. Germline CDR1 reads MNHEY; CDR2 reads SMNVEV (reference sequence). Trimming took 4 bases from V and 7 from J, leaving 14 bases between them. CDR3 nucleotides: TGTGCCAGCAGTTCGACACCCAGGCGGGAGCAGTACTTC. It codes for CASSSTPRREQYF.

A single count supports this clone. This chain links TRBV3-1 (or the pseudogene TRBV3-2) with TRBJ2-1, with D tentatively TRBD2 (5 bases). The V end was cut by 1 base, the J end by 8 bases, with 18 bases between. The CDR3 runs 16 residues. CDR1 is LGHDT, CDR2 YNNKEL, per germline (reference sequence). The CDR3 region is CASSQVSSGFPHEQFF. DNA for the CDR3: TGTGCCAGCAGCCAAGTATCCAGCGGATTTCCCCATGAGCAGTTCTTC.

The V gene is TRBV12-3 or TRBV12-4, the J gene TRBJ1-5; D is unresolved. Trimming left V 3 bases short and J 6 bases short, with 3 bases between. The CDR3 is 11 residues long. The CDR3 spells CASSLGQPQHF. CDR3 DNA sequence: TGTGCCAGCAGTTTGGGTCAGCCCCAGCATTTT.

V gene TRBV4-3 combines with J gene TRBJ2-1, with 9 bases aligning to TRBD1. The CDR3 totals 16 residues. With 2 bases clipped from V and 4 bases from J, the junction kept 6 bases outside the gene matches. CDR1 is LGHNA and CDR2 is YSLEER in the germline V gene. The CDR3 DNA is TGCGCCAGCAGCCAAAGGGACAGGGATACGTACAATGAGCAGTTCTTC. It yields the protein CASSQRDRDTYNEQFF.

The chain links TRBV6-6 to TRBJ2-7; D may be TRBD1 (7 bases). The CDR3 sequence is 13 residues long. Trimming shortened V by 6 bases and J by 6 bases, and 15 bases separated the two germline ends. CDR1 MNHNY and CDR2 SVGAGI come from the germline V gene (reference sequence). The CDR3 region has the DNA TGTGCCAGCAGCAATTGGGGGGACAGCGAGCAGTACTTC. It specifies CASSNWGDSEQYF.

This clone was seen a handful of times. The V call is TRBV2, the J call TRBJ1-2, with D hard to call. Germline CDR1 SNHLY, CDR2 FYNNEI. This CDR3 has 12 residues. The V end was cut by 2 bases, the J end by 3 bases, with 4 bases between. The CDR3 loop is CASSERYYGYTF. CDR3 coding DNA: TGTGCCAGCAGTGAAAGGTACTATGGCTACACCTTC.

J is TRBJ1-1 and V is TRBV28; D not resolved. V lost 3 bases and J lost 0, with 14 bases in between. The CDR3 extends over 16 amino acids. Germline V gives CDR1 MDHEN, CDR2 SYDVKM. CDR3 sequence reads: CASSFLTAGMNTEAFF. CDR3 bases: TGTGCCAGCAGTTTTCTGACGGCTGGAATGAACACTGAAGCTTTCTTT.

The CDR3 bases are TGTGCCAGTAGTATAGACGGTTCGGGGCTCTACTATGGCTACACCTTC. It translates to CASSIDGSGLYYGYTF. The chain is built from TRBV19 and TRBJ1-2, with D perhaps matching TRBD1 (5 bases). CDR3 length: 16 amino acids. CDR1 is LNHDA and CDR2 is SQIVND in the germline V gene (reference sequence). Trimming left V 0 bases short and J 3 bases short, with 14 bases between.

V usage is TRBV5-1 and J usage is TRBJ1-1; D is uncertain. The CDR3 is 12 amino acids. With 3 bases removed from V and 4 bases from J, the gap between germline ends came to 7 bases. CDR1 and CDR2 from the germline V gene are SGHRS and YFSETQ. As DNA, the CDR3 is TGCGCCAGCAGCTCCGAGGGCACTGAAGCTTTCTTT. Encoded protein: CASSSEGTEAFF. The variable domain in full, with the rest retrieved from reference TRBV5-1 and TRBJ1-1, is KAGVTQTPRYLIKTRGQQVTLSCSPISGHRSVSWYQQTPGQGLQFLFEYFSETQRNKGNFPGRFSGRQFSNSRSEMNVSTLELGDSALYLCASSSEGTEAFFGQGTRLTVV.

The chain couples TRBV7-2 to TRBJ2-2, with 9 positions matching TRBD2. The germline V gene has CDR1 SGHTA and CDR2 FQGNSA. The CDR3 spans 14 residues. Germline trimming cut 11 bases from V and 3 bases from J; bases unmatched to any gene: 7. The CDR3 nucleotides are TGTGCCGCGAGCGGGGGGACCCACACCGGGGAGCTGTTTTTT. The encoded protein is CAASGGTHTGELFF.

This clone was recorded a few times. A junction boundary mismatches the germline segment, possibly from a read error. The chain employs TRBV30 and TRBJ2-7; D gene unclear. Germline V gene sequence: CDR1 GTSNPN, CDR2 SVGIG (reference sequence). The CDR3 is 12 residues long. This CDR3 reads CAWSSLGLTRHF. For the CDR3, the DNA is TGTGCCTGGAGTTCCTTAGGCCTGACCCGCCACTTC.